The rows below give T cell receptor beta chains drawn from one sample of a study of Tregs in tolerant kidney transplant recipients. Repertoires were generated with immunoSEQ multiplex PCR, while TCRdb's copy carries only in-frame clones and drops some. The table shows about 64,000 clones, with 80% to 90% occurring only once. The starting material was CD4+ T cells from blood (PBMCs), obtained 6 months after the transplant. The receptors come from a human patient who received a combined kidney and bone marrow transplant. Some T cells may possibly be graft donor cells. Each CDR3 is given with its conserved first and last residue. The D gene is left open where the match is weak. Clone size is not always given. Where it is, it says once, few, many or a class for expanded clones.

size: NA
V: TRBV18
J: TRBJ2-7
D: TRBD1
DNA: TGTGCCAGCTCACGTACCCGGGACAGGGAGGAGCAGTACTTC
CDR3: CASSRTRDREEQYF

size: NA
V: TRBV4-3
J: TRBJ1-2
D: TRBD1
DNA: TGCGCCAGCAGCCAGGTTACGACAGGGGAAAATGGCTACACCTTC
CDR3: CASSQVTTGENGYTF

size: NA
V: TRBV2
J: TRBJ2-1
D: TRBD1
DNA: TGTGCCAGCAGAAAGGGACAGGGGGTCAATGAGCAGTTCTTC
CDR3: CASRKGQGVNEQFF

size: NA
V: TRBV29-1
J: TRBJ1-2
D: NA
DNA: TGCAGCGTTGACAAAGGGGCGAGGCACACCTTC
CDR3: CSVDKGARHTF

size: NA
V: TRBV11-1
J: TRBJ2-7
D: TRBD2
DNA: TGTGCCAGCAGCTTACTCGGGACTAGCTTGATCTACGAGCAGTACTTC
CDR3: CASSLLGTSLIYEQYF

size: once
V: TRBV27
J: TRBJ1-2
D: NA
DNA: TGTGCCAGCAGTCCAGGACAGTGGGTAGCTAACTATGGCTACACCTTC
CDR3: CASSPGQWVANYGYTF

size: once
V: TRBV5-1
J: TRBJ1-3
D: NA
DNA: TGCGCCAGCAGCTTGGAGCCGAGCTCTGGAAACACCATATATTTT
CDR3: CASSLEPSSGNTIYF

size: NA
V: TRBV9
J: TRBJ1-2
D: NA
DNA: TGTGCCAGCAGCCCCCAGTCTAACTATGGCTACACCTTC
CDR3: CASSPQSNYGYTF

size: NA
V: TRBV2
J: TRBJ1-4
D: TRBD1
DNA: TGTGTCAGCAGTGAGGACAGGGGGGACGAAAAACTGTTTTTT
CDR3: CVSSEDRGDEKLFF

size: NA
V: TRBV10-3
J: TRBJ2-1
D: NA
DNA: TGTGCCATCAGTGAGCGGGATGTCTACAATGAGCAGTTCTTC
CDR3: CAISERDVYNEQFF

size: NA
V: TRBV7-2
J: TRBJ2-7
D: NA
DNA: TGTGCCAGCAGCCCCCGCTCGGGATCCTACGAGCAGTACTTC
CDR3: CASSPRSGSYEQYF

size: NA
V: TRBV30
J: TRBJ1-6
D: NA
DNA: TGTGCCTGGAGTGTAAGGGGTACGAATTCCCCCCTCCACTTT
CDR3: CAWSVRGTNSPLHF

size: NA
V: TRBV7-2
J: TRBJ1-1
D: NA
DNA: TGTGCCAGCAGCTTAGGCCCAGGGGTGGGTGCTTTCTTT
CDR3: CASSLGPGVGAFF

size: once
V: TRBV7-3
J: TRBJ1-4
D: NA
DNA: TGTGCCAGCAGCTTAAATACTGCAACTAATGAAAAACTGTTTTTT
CDR3: CASSLNTATNEKLFF

size: NA
V: TRBV18
J: TRBJ1-5
D: NA
DNA: TGTGCCAGCTCAGAGGGGGGGGGTCAGCCCCAGCATTTT
CDR3: CASSEGGGQPQHF

size: NA
V: TRBV19
J: TRBJ2-7
D: NA
DNA: TGTGCCAGTAGTATTCCGGGACTGGACTACGAGCAGTACTTC
CDR3: CASSIPGLDYEQYF

size: NA
V: TRBV30
J: TRBJ2-1
D: TRBD2
DNA: TGTGCCTGGAGTGTAAACCTAGCGGGAGCAACTGAGCAGTTCTTC
CDR3: CAWSVNLAGATEQFF

size: NA
V: TRBV28
J: TRBJ2-3
D: TRBD2
DNA: TGTGCCAGCAGCCTTGCGGGGGGCGGGCTTACAGATACGCAGTATTTT
CDR3: CASSLAGGGLTDTQYF

size: NA
V: TRBV7-3
J: TRBJ2-3
D: NA
DNA: TGTGCCAGCAGCTCCGGGCGGGTTGGCACAGATACGCAGTATTTT
CDR3: CASSSGRVGTDTQYF

size: NA
V: TRBV5-1
J: TRBJ1-2
D: NA
DNA: TGCGCCAGCAGCCGGGGGGACTATGGCTACACCTTC
CDR3: CASSRGDYGYTF

size: NA
V: TRBV4-2
J: TRBJ2-7
D: NA
DNA: TGTGCCAGCAGCCAAGATCAAGACAGGTGGGCCACCTACGAGCAGTACTTC
CDR3: CASSQDQDRWATYEQYF

size: NA
V: TRBV10-3
J: TRBJ2-3
D: NA
DNA: TGTGCCATCAGTGAGTCACTGGGAGAAGATACGCAGTATTTT
CDR3: CAISESLGEDTQYF

size: NA
V: TRBV7-2
J: TRBJ2-1
D: NA
DNA: TGTGCCAGCAGCTTAGACAGGGTTGATGAGCAGTTCTTC
CDR3: CASSLDRVDEQFF

size: NA
V: TRBV6-1
J: TRBJ1-6
D: NA
DNA: TGTGCCAGCAGGTCGGGCAGGGCTAATTCACCCCTCCACTTT
CDR3: CASRSGRANSPLHF

size: NA
V: TRBV10-3
J: TRBJ1-4
D: TRBD1
DNA: TGTGCCACTGGACAGGGCTACGATGAAAAACTGTTTTTT
CDR3: CATGQGYDEKLFF

size: NA
V: TRBV4-3
J: TRBJ2-6
D: NA
DNA: TGCGCCAGCAGCCAAGATTTGACACCGACTGGGGCCAACGTCCTGACTTTC
CDR3: CASSQDLTPTGANVLTF

size: NA
V: TRBV19
J: TRBJ1-5
D: NA
DNA: TGTGCCAGTAGTATTGGGCCCAATCAGCCCCAGCATTTT
CDR3: CASSIGPNQPQHF

size: NA
V: TRBV6-4
J: TRBJ1-2
D: TRBD1
DNA: TGTGCCAGCAGGCTGAAGAAACCGGGGGACAGGGTGTGGAAGTATGGCTACACCTTC
CDR3: CASRLKKPGDRVWKYGYTF

size: NA
V: TRBV6-1
J: TRBJ1-5
D: TRBD1
DNA: TGTGCCAGCAGTGAAGCAGATTACAGGGGGCTCAATCAGCCCCAGCATTTT
CDR3: CASSEADYRGLNQPQHF

size: NA
V: TRBV30
J: TRBJ2-6
D: NA
DNA: TGTGCCTGGAAGGGAGCGGGGGCCAACGTCCTGACTTTC
CDR3: CAWKGAGANVLTF

size: few
V: TRBV5-6
J: TRBJ1-4
D: NA
DNA: TGTGCCAGCAGCTCGCCCCCACTTCGGGATGAAAAACTGTTTTTT
CDR3: CASSSPPLRDEKLFF

size: NA
V: TRBV18
J: TRBJ2-7
D: NA
DNA: TGTGCCAGCTCACCAACCAGAACCGCCTCCGAGCAGTACTTC
CDR3: CASSPTRTASEQYF

size: NA
V: TRBV18
J: TRBJ1-5
D: TRBD1
DNA: TGTGCCAGCTCGTCGACAGGGGGTGGGAATCAGCCCCAGCATTTT
CDR3: CASSSTGGGNQPQHF

size: NA
V: TRBV19
J: TRBJ2-1
D: NA
DNA: TGTGCCAGTAGTATAGCACACAGGGTGGGCTCCTACAATGAGCAGTTCTTC
CDR3: CASSIAHRVGSYNEQFF

size: NA
V: TRBV4-2
J: TRBJ1-6
D: NA
DNA: TGTGCCAGCAGCCAAGATCTAAGGGGGAGGGATAATTCACCCCTCCACTTT
CDR3: CASSQDLRGRDNSPLHF

size: NA
V: TRBV7-9
J: TRBJ1-1
D: TRBD1
DNA: TGTGCCAGCAGCCCGAGAAAGGAGACAGGGGGCTTATTAACTGAAGCTTTCTTT
CDR3: CASSPRKETGGLLTEAFF

size: NA
V: TRBV11-2
J: TRBJ2-7
D: NA
DNA: TGTGCCAGCAGCTTATCAGGTTTTTTAGTGGCGAACGAGCAGTACTTC
CDR3: CASSLSGFLVANEQYF

size: NA
V: TRBV4-1
J: TRBJ2-3
D: NA
DNA: TGCGCCAGCAGCCAAGACACTGGCACAGATACGCAGTATTTT
CDR3: CASSQDTGTDTQYF

size: NA
V: TRBV13
J: TRBJ2-6
D: NA
DNA: TGTGCCAGCAGACTACAGGGCCACTCTGGGGCCAACGTCCTGACTTTC
CDR3: CASRLQGHSGANVLTF

size: NA
V: TRBV5-1
J: TRBJ2-7
D: NA
DNA: TGCGCCAGCAGCTTAGGTAGCCACGAGCAGTACTTC
CDR3: CASSLGSHEQYF

size: NA
V: TRBV4-3
J: TRBJ2-5
D: NA
DNA: TGCGCCAGCAGCCTTGGACAAGGGGCAGAGACCCAGTACTTC
CDR3: CASSLGQGAETQYF

size: NA
V: TRBV7-2
J: TRBJ2-2
D: TRBD2
DNA: TGTGCCAGCAGCTTAAGGAGCGGGGGAGGGACCGGGGAGCTGTTTTTT
CDR3: CASSLRSGGGTGELFF

size: NA
V: TRBV7-2
J: TRBJ2-4
D: TRBD2
DNA: TGTGCCAGCAGCTTAGCGGTCACTAGCGGGAGAGCCAAAAACATTCAGTACTTC
CDR3: CASSLAVTSGRAKNIQYF

size: NA
V: TRBV5-1
J: TRBJ1-1
D: NA
DNA: TGCGCCAGCAGCGGGGGCTCAAGCGCTTTCTTT
CDR3: CASSGGSSAFF

size: NA
V: TRBV2
J: TRBJ2-2
D: NA
DNA: TGTGCCAGCAGTGGGTCGGGAACCACCGGGGAGCTGTTTTTT
CDR3: CASSGSGTTGELFF

size: NA
V: TRBV6-1
J: TRBJ2-1
D: NA
DNA: TGTGCCAGCAGTGAACTTAGGACTATTAACAATGAGCAGTTCTTC
CDR3: CASSELRTINNEQFF

size: NA
V: TRBV5-1
J: TRBJ2-7
D: TRBD1
DNA: TGCGCCAGCAGCTTGGTCCTACAGGGGTACGAGCAGTACTTC
CDR3: CASSLVLQGYEQYF

size: NA
V: TRBV19
J: TRBJ2-7
D: TRBD1
DNA: TGTGCCAGTAAACAGGACAGGGGGTCCTACGAGCAGTACTTC
CDR3: CASKQDRGSYEQYF

size: NA
V: TRBV4-1
J: TRBJ2-5
D: TRBD1
DNA: TGCGCCAGCAGCCAAGACAGTCGAGGGCAGGGGGCTAAGACCCAGTACTTC
CDR3: CASSQDSRGQGAKTQYF

size: NA
V: TRBV5-4
J: TRBJ2-1
D: NA
DNA: TGTGCCAGCAGCGACTACCGTGTTGGGAGTGAGCAGTTCTTC
CDR3: CASSDYRVGSEQFF

size: NA
V: TRBV15
J: TRBJ2-3
D: TRBD2
DNA: TGTGCCACCAGCAGACTAGGACTAGCGGGAGTCACAGATACGCAGTATTTT
CDR3: CATSRLGLAGVTDTQYF

size: NA
V: TRBV4-1
J: TRBJ1-6
D: NA
DNA: TGCGCCAGCAGCCAAGAGACTCTACCACTTTCACCCCTCCACTTT
CDR3: CASSQETLPLSPLHF

size: NA
V: TRBV29-1
J: TRBJ1-2
D: TRBD1
DNA: TGCAGCGTTGAGGACAGGGGGAGCTATGGCTACACCTTC
CDR3: CSVEDRGSYGYTF

size: NA
V: TRBV19
J: TRBJ2-2
D: NA
DNA: TGTGCCAGTAGTACCTTCACCGGGGAGCTGTTTTTT
CDR3: CASSTFTGELFF

size: NA
V: TRBV4-3
J: TRBJ1-3
D: NA
DNA: TGCGCCAGCAGCCAAGATTTCTTTACAGGCTCTGGAAACACCATATATTTT
CDR3: CASSQDFFTGSGNTIYF

size: NA
V: TRBV4-1
J: TRBJ1-2
D: NA
DNA: TGCGCCAGCAGCCGGGGAGGGGATCGCTCCTATGGCTACACCTTC
CDR3: CASSRGGDRSYGYTF

size: NA
V: TRBV6-5
J: TRBJ1-6
D: TRBD1
DNA: TGTGCCAGCAGTTACTCGGGCAGGGGGGATTCACCCCTCCACTTT
CDR3: CASSYSGRGDSPLHF

size: NA
V: TRBV19
J: TRBJ1-1
D: NA
DNA: TGTGCCAGTACCCGAAGGCCCCAGGACACTGAAGCTTTCTTT
CDR3: CASTRRPQDTEAFF

size: NA
V: TRBV19
J: TRBJ1-5
D: NA
DNA: TGTGCCAGTAGTAGTTTCTTTAGCAATCAGCCCCAGCATTTT
CDR3: CASSSFFSNQPQHF

size: NA
V: TRBV5-1
J: TRBJ2-1
D: TRBD2
DNA: TGCGCCAGCAATGGCCTAGCGGGAGGGGAGCAGTTCTTC
CDR3: CASNGLAGGEQFF